Below, 23 T cell receptor beta chains from the same sample are listed, as sequenced in a study of CD8 T cells in Susac syndrome. Reverse transcription of roughly 0.5 to 1 ug RNA was performed with random hexamers. TCRdb ran MiXCR on the immunoSEQ multiplex PCR reads and lists one entry per CDR3 protein. The sample holds about 300,000 distinct CDR3 sequences, 75% to 90% seen once. The material sequenced was CD8+ T cells from PBMCs. All receptors derive from a human donor with multiple sclerosis.

This clonotype was found once. This rearrangement joins TRBV4-3 to TRBJ2-3; 7 bases fit TRBD1. Germline CDR1 and CDR2: LGHNA and YSLEER. After removal of 0 bases from V and 2 bases from J, the junction contained 17 bases not matched to a gene. The CDR3 is made up of 20 amino acids. DNA for the CDR3: TGCGCCAGCAGCCAAGATAGGGGGCGACAGGGAAAGAACCCCACAGATACGCAGTATTTT. This sequence encodes CASSQDRGRQGKNPTDTQYF.

The V call is TRBV4-1, the J call TRBJ2-2, with D perhaps TRBD2 (5 bases). In germline, CDR1 is MGHRA, CDR2 YSYEKL. The V end was cut by 3 bases, the J end by 0 bases, with 8 bases between. CDR3 size: 15 residues. CDR3 in DNA: TGCGCCAGCAGCCAGTCCGGGGCGAACACCGGGGAGCTGTTTTTT. Protein: CASSQSGANTGELFF.

The chain carries TRBV3-1 and TRBJ2-1, with 7 bases fitting TRBD2. Germline V gene sequence: CDR1 LGHDT, CDR2 YNNKEL (reference sequence). The CDR3 has 15 amino acids. The J segment lost 4 bases and the V segment lost 5 bases, leaving 8 bases of the junction unmatched. CDR3 in DNA: TGTGCCAGCAGCTGGCTAGCGGCCGATTACAATGAGCAGTTCTTC. Translation gives CASSWLAADYNEQFF.

This chain connects TRBV4-3 to TRBJ2-7; 7 bases line up with TRBD2. Germline V gene sequence: CDR1 LGHNA, CDR2 YSLEER. The V segment lost 4 bases and the J segment 6 bases; nucleotides outside the gene matches: 6. This CDR3 has 13 amino acids. The CDR3 region is CASSRGRGSEQYF. In DNA form, the CDR3 reads TGCGCCAGCAGCCGGGGACGCGGGAGCGAGCAGTACTTC.

The chain uses TRBV5-5 and TRBJ1-5, with a weak D call TRBD1 (6 bases). Looked up from germline, CDR1 is SGHKS and CDR2 is YYEKEE (reference sequence). V lost 5 bases to trimming and J lost 4 bases, with 16 bases between them. This CDR3 has 15 amino acids. This chain's CDR3 is CASSFRTAPNQPQHF. CDR3 nucleotides: TGTGCCAGCAGTTTCAGGACAGCCCCTAATCAGCCCCAGCATTTT.

CDR3 coding DNA: TGTGCCTGGAGTGTCCCCTCTATGACTAGTTTCCATTCTGCAACTGACTACGAGCAGTACTTC. Its translation: CAWSVPSMTSFHSATDYEQYF. The chain couples TRBV30 to TRBJ2-7; possible D gene TRBD2, 6 bases. There are 21 residues in the CDR3. Trimming took 0 bases from V and 3 from J, leaving 33 bases between them. Germline CDR1 and CDR2: GTSNPN and SVGIG (reference sequence).

The chain combines TRBV11-3 with TRBJ2-1; D might be TRBD1 (6 bases). The CDR3 consists of 17 residues. Germline CDR1 is SGHNT and CDR2 is YENEEA. V dropped 0 bases and J dropped 7 bases, with 19 bases sitting between them. The CDR3 region has the DNA TGTGCCAGCAGCTTAGAACCCTGGCAGCCCAGGGGAAATGAGCAGTTCTTC. Protein product: CASSLEPWQPRGNEQFF.

The V call is TRBV28, the J call TRBJ1-5; 7 bases agree with TRBD1. This CDR3 is 15 amino acids long. In germline, CDR1 is MDHEN, CDR2 SYDVKM. Trimming at V came to 2 bases and at J to 5 bases, leaving 6 bases not matched to a gene. CDR3 in amino acids: CASSLLQGDDQPQHF. The DNA for the CDR3 is TGTGCCAGCAGTTTACTCCAGGGGGACGATCAGCCCCAGCATTTT.

CDR3 sequence (DNA): TGCAGCGTGGCCCATCTTGTGGGGGCGGGAACCGGGGAGCTGTTTTTT. It encodes CSVAHLVGAGTGELFF. The V gene is TRBV29-1, the J gene TRBJ2-2; D might be TRBD1 or TRBD2, each matching 6 bases. V was clipped by 6 bases and J by 5 bases, with 22 bases between them. The V gene's germline CDR1 is SQVTM and CDR2 ANQGSEA. This CDR3 is built from 16 residues.

The chain combines TRBV9 with TRBJ2-1; 10 bases line up with TRBD1. The length of the CDR3 is 16 residues. Germline V lookup: CDR1 SGDLS, CDR2 YYNGEE. The junction had 3 bases not matched to a gene; V was cut back by 1 base and J by 2 bases. CDR3 DNA: TGTGCCAGCAGCGTATTTGGGACAGGGGCCTACAATGAGCAGTTCTTC. Protein sequence: CASSVFGTGAYNEQFF.

The chain carries TRBV6-2 or TRBV6-3 and TRBJ1-1, with D unclear. Germline V lookup: CDR1 MNHEY, CDR2 SVGEGT. V lost 6 bases and J 5 bases, leaving 16 bases between the germline ends. The CDR3 length is 14 residues. The CDR3 coding sequence is TGTGCCAGCAGCTATTTTCACTTGGGAACTGAAGCTTTCTTT. This sequence encodes CASSYFHLGTEAFF.

The chain employs TRBV6-6 and TRBJ2-7, with D perhaps matching TRBD1 or TRBD2 (6 bases each). CDR1 is MNHNY, CDR2 SVGAGI, per germline (reference sequence). Trimming took 6 bases from V and 5 from J, leaving 17 bases between them. This CDR3 is 14 amino acids long. DNA for the CDR3: TGTGCCAGCAGGAGGGGGGTCTTAAGAGACGAGCAGTACTTC. Translation gives CASRRGVLRDEQYF.

The J gene is TRBJ2-1, the V gene TRBV15, with 8 positions matching TRBD2. Trimming removed 2 bases from V and 9 bases from J; junction bases left unmatched: 9. There are 15 residues in the CDR3. CDR1 LNHNV and CDR2 YYDKDF come from the germline V gene (reference sequence). In DNA, the CDR3 is TGTGCCACCAGCAGATCCACTAGCGGAGGGGGTGAGCAGTTCTTC. It specifies CATSRSTSGGGEQFF.

This clonotype was detected only once. The V gene is TRBV6-2 or TRBV6-3, the J gene TRBJ2-3, with D uncertain. Trimming took 5 bases from V and 6 from J, leaving 12 bases between them. CDR3 length: 13 amino acids. Germline V lookup: CDR1 MNHEY, CDR2 SVGEGT. CDR3 DNA sequence: TGTGCCAGCAGTCGCAGACTGGACGATACGCAGTATTTT. It encodes CASSRRLDDTQYF.

The chain joins TRBV18 to TRBJ2-7; D gene ambiguous. V was clipped by 5 bases and J by 6 bases, with 11 bases between them. The CDR3 has 12 residues. Per germline, CDR1 KGHSH and CDR2 LQKENI. In DNA, the CDR3 is TGTGCCAGCTCAGGTGTTGGTTTCGAGCAGTACTTC. It is translated as CASSGVGFEQYF.

This rearrangement joins TRBV6-2 or TRBV6-3 to TRBJ1-1; D gene uncertain. The V end was cut by 5 bases, the J end by 1 base, with 11 bases between. CDR3 length: 14 residues. The germline CDR1 and CDR2 sequences are MNHEY and SVGEGT. CDR3 coding DNA: TGTGCCAGCAGTCGGCTTGGACGGAACACTGAAGCTTTCTTT. Amino acids: CASSRLGRNTEAFF.

This chain uses TRBV30 with TRBJ2-7; tentative D call: TRBD1 (5 bases). V shed 3 bases and J shed 4 bases, with 10 bases lying between them. The CDR3 runs 12 residues. Germline CDR1 GTSNPN, CDR2 SVGIG (reference sequence). Here the CDR3 DNA reads TGTGCCTGGAGGACCTCAGGGTACGAGCAGTACTTC. Translated, it gives CAWRTSGYEQYF.

The rearrangement uses TRBV15 and TRBJ2-7; tentative D call: TRBD2 (6 bases). The germline V and J ends were trimmed by 2 bases and 2 bases, with 13 bases remaining between them. The CDR3 consists of 15 residues. Germline V gives CDR1 LNHNV, CDR2 YYDKDF (reference sequence). CDR3 amino acids: CATSRPGGDPYEQYF. The CDR3 nucleotides read TGTGCCACCAGCAGACCCGGCGGGGATCCCTACGAGCAGTACTTC.

The J gene is TRBJ2-3, the V gene TRBV7-3, with 7 bases aligning to TRBD1. J was trimmed by 12 bases and V by 3 bases; bases with no gene match: 12. The germline CDR1 and CDR2 sequences are SGHTA and FQGTGA. The CDR3 runs to 14 residues. Here the CDR3 reads CASSLEGRQGDQYF. DNA of the CDR3: TGTGCCAGCAGCTTGGAAGGTCGACAGGGCGATCAGTATTTT.

The chain carries TRBV19 and TRBJ2-1, with D possibly being TRBD2 (6 bases). CDR1 and CDR2 (germline): LNHDA, SQIVND (reference sequence). The CDR3 totals 16 residues. V gave up 3 bases and J gave up 7 bases, with 19 bases separating them. DNA for the CDR3: TGTGCCAGTAGTATGGCCATGGGAGTAGCGGCAAATGAGCAGTTCTTC. It codes for CASSMAMGVAANEQFF. Full variable domain (outside the CDR3, taken from reference TRBV19 and TRBJ2-1): DGGITQSPKYLFRKEGQNVTLSCEQNLNHDAMYWYRQDPGQGLRLIYYSQIVNDFQKGDIAEGYSVSREKKESFPLTVTSAQKNPTAFYLCASSMAMGVAANEQFFGPGTRLTVL.

The V gene is TRBV10-3, the J gene TRBJ2-7; 9 positions match TRBD2. The CDR3 has 14 residues. The V gene end was trimmed by 4 bases and the J gene end by 3 bases; junction bases not matched to a gene: 4. The germline gives CDR1 ENHRY, CDR2 SYGVKD. The CDR3 DNA reads TGTGCCATCAGTGTAGGACTAGCGAACTACGAGCAGTACTTC. This codes for CAISVGLANYEQYF.

This clonotype was picked up a small number of times. The chain recombines TRBV6-2 or TRBV6-3 with TRBJ2-7; D is unclear. The CDR3 runs to 13 residues. Trimming took off 0 bases at V and 2 bases at J, with 5 bases between the two ends. Germline assignment: CDR1 MNHEY and CDR2 SVGEGT. This CDR3 is CASSYSGPYEQYF. The CDR3 DNA follows: TGTGCCAGCAGTTACTCTGGTCCCTACGAGCAGTACTTC.

This chain joins TRBV20-1 and TRBJ1-5, with D perhaps matching TRBD1 (6 bases). This CDR3 has 15 amino acids. Between the trimmed V and J ends, which lost 1 base and 0 bases, there was a span of 10 bases. Looked up from germline, CDR1 is DFQATT and CDR2 is SNEGSKA (reference sequence). CDR3 amino acids: CSARVSGDSNQPQHF. The CDR3 nucleotides read TGCAGTGCTAGAGTTTCAGGGGATAGCAATCAGCCCCAGCATTTT.